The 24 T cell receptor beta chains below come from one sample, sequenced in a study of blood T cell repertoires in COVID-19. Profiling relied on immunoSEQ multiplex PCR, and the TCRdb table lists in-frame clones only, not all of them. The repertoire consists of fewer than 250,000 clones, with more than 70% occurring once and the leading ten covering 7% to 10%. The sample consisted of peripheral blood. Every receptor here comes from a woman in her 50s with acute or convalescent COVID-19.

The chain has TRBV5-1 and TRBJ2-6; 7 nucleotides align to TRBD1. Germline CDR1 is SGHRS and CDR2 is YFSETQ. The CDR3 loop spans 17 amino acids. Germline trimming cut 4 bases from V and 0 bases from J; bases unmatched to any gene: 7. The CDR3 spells CASSPGQLISGANVLTF. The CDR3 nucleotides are TGCGCCAGCAGCCCGGGACAGCTGATCTCTGGGGCCAACGTCCTGACTTTC.

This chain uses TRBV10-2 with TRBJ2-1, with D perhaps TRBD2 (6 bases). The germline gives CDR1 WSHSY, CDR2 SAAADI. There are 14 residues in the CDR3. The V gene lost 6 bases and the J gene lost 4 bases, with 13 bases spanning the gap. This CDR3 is CASRVGTAYNEQFF. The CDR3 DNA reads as TGCGCCAGCAGAGTCGGGACTGCTTACAATGAGCAGTTCTTC.

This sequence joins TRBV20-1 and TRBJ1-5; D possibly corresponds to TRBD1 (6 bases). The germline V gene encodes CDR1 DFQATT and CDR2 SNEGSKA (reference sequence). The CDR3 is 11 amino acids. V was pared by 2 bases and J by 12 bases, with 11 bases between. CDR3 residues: CSARSYRVQHF. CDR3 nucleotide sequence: TGCAGTGCTAGATCATACAGGGTCCAGCATTTT.

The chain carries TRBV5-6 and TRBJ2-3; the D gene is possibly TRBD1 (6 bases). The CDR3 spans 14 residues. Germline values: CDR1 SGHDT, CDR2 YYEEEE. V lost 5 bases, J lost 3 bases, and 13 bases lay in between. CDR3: CASSSDRSTDTQYF. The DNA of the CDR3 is TGTGCCAGCAGTTCAGACAGGAGTACAGATACGCAGTATTTT.

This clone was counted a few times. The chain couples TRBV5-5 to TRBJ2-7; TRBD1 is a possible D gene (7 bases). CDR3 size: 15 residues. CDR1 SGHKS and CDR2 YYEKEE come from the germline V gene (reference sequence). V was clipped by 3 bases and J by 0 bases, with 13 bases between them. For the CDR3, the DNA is TGTGCCAGCAGCTGGGGGGACAGCCACTCCTACGAGCAGTACTTC. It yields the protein CASSWGDSHSYEQYF.

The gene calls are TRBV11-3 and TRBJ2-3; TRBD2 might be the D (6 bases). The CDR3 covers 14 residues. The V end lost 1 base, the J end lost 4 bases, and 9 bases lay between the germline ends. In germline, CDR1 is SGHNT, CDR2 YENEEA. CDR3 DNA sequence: TGTGCCAGCAGCTTAGCGGGAGTGTCAGATACGCAGTATTTT. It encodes CASSLAGVSDTQYF.

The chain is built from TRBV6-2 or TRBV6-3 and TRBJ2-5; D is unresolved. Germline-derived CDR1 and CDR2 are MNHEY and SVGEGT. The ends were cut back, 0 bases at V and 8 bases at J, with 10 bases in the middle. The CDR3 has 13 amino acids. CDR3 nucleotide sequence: TGTGCCAGCAGTTACTCGGCCCCCATTACCCAGTACTTC. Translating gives CASSYSAPITQYF.

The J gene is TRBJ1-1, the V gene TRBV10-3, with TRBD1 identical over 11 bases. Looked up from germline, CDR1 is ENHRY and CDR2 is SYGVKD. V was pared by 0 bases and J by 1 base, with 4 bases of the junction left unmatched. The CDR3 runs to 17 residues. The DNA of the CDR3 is TGTGCCATCAGTGAGTCAGGACAGGGGGCCCAGAACACTGAAGCTTTCTTT. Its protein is CAISESGQGAQNTEAFF.

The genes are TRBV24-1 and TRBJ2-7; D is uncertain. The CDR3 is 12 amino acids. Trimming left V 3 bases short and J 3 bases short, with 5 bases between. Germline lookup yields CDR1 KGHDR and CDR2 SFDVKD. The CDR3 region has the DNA TGTGCCACCAGTGATCTGAGCTACGAGCAGTACTTC. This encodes CATSDLSYEQYF.

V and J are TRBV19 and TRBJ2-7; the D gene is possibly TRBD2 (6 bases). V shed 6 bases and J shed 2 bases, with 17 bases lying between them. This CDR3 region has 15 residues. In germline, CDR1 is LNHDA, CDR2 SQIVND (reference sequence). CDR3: CASSSGGGITYEQYF. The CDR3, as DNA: TGTGCCAGTAGCTCCGGCGGCGGGATAACCTACGAGCAGTACTTC.

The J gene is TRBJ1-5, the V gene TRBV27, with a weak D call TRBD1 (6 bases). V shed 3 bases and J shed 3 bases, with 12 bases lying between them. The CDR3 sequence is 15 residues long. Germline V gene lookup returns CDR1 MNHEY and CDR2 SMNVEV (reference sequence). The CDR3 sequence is CASSFKGGTNQPQHF. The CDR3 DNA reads TGTGCCAGCAGTTTTAAGGGGGGGACCAATCAGCCCCAGCATTTT.

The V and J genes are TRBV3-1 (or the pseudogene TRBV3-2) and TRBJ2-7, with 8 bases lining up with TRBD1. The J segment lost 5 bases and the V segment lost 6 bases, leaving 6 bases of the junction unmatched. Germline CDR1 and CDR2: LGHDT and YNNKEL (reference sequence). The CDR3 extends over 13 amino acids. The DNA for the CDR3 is TGTGCCAGCAGACTTGGACAGGGCCACGAGCAGTACTTC. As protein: CASRLGQGHEQYF.

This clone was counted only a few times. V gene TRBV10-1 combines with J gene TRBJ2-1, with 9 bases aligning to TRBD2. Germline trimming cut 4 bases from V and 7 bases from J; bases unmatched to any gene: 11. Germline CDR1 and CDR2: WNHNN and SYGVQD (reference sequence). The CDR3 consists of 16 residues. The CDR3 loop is CASSGGGSGSMNEQFF. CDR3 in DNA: TGCGCCAGCAGTGGAGGCGGTAGCGGGAGTATGAATGAGCAGTTCTTC.

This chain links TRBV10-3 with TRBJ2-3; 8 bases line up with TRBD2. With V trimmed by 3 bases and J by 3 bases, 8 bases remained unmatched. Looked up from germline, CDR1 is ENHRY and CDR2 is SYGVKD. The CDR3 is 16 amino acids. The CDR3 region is CAISEGGASGTDTQYF. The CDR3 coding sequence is TGTGCCATCAGTGAAGGGGGGGCTAGCGGGACAGATACGCAGTATTTT.

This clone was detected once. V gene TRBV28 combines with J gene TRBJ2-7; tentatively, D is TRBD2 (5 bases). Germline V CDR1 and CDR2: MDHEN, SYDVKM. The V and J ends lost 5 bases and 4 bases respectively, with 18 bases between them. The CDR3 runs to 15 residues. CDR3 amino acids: CASSLTGSRSYEQYF. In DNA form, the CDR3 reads TGTGCCAGCAGTCTCACGGGGAGTAGATCGTACGAGCAGTACTTC.

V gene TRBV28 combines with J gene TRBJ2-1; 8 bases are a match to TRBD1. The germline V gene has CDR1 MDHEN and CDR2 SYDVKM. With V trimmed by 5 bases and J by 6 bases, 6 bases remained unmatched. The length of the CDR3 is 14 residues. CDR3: CASSEGQVSNEQFF. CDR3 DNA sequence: TGTGCCAGCAGTGAGGGACAGGTCTCCAATGAGCAGTTCTTC.

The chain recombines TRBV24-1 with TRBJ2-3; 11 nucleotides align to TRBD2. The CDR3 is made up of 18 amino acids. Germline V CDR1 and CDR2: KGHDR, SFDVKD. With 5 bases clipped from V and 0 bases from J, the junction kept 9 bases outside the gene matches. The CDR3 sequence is CATSAPRLAGSSTDTQYF. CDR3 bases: TGTGCCACCAGTGCCCCCCGACTAGCGGGAAGTAGCACAGATACGCAGTATTTT.

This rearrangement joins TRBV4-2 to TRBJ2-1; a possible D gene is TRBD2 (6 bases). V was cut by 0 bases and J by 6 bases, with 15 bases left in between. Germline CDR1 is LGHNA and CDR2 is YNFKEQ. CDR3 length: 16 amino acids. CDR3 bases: TGTGCCAGCAGCCAAGAACGGCGGGACGGGGGCAATGAGCAGTTCTTC. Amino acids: CASSQERRDGGNEQFF.

The CDR3 region is CASSPKGGDRGLPITKQYF. The CDR3 DNA is TGTGCCAGCAGCCCAAAGGGAGGGGACAGGGGGCTACCTATTACGAAGCAGTACTTC. The chain joins TRBV9 to TRBJ2-7; TRBD1 matches 12 bases. Germline V gives CDR1 SGDLS, CDR2 YYNGEE. Trimming took 4 bases from V and 8 from J; bases not matched to a gene: 22. The CDR3 totals 19 residues.

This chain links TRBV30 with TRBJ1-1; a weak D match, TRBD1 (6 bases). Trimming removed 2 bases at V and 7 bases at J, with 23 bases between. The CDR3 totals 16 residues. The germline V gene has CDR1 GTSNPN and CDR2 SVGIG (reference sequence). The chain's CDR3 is CAWSPSPLRIGGEAFF. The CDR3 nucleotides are TGTGCCTGGAGTCCCAGTCCCTTAAGAATAGGGGGTGAAGCTTTCTTT.

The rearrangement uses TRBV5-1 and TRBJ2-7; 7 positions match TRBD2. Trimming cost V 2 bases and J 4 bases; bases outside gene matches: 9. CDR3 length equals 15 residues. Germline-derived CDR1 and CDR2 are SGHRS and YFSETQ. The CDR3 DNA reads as TGCGCCAGCAGCTTATGGACTAGTCCCGGTTACGAGCAGTACTTC. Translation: CASSLWTSPGYEQYF.

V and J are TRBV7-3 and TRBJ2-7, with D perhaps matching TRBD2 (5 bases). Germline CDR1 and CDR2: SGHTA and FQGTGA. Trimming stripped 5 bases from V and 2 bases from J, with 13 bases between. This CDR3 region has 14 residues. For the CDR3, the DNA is TGTGCCAGCAGCGTCGACGGGGTCCCCTACGAGCAGTACTTC. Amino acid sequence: CASSVDGVPYEQYF.

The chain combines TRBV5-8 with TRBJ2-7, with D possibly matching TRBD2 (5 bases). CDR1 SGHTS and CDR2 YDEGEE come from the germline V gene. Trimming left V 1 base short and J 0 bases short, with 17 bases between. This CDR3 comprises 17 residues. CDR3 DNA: TGTGCCAGCAGCTTGATCTTAACGGGAACTATCTCCTACGAGCAGTACTTC. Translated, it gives CASSLILTGTISYEQYF.

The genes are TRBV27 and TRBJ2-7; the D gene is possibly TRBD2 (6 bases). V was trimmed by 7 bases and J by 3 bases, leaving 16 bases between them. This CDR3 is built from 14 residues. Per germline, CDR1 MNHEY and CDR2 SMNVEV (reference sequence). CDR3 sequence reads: CASKPPGLFYEQYF. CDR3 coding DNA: TGTGCCAGCAAACCACCGGGACTGTTCTACGAGCAGTACTTC.